The 16 T cell receptor beta chains reported below all come from one sample, sequenced in a study of blood T cell repertoires in COVID-19. Assay: immunoSEQ multiplex PCR; the TCRdb copy retains only in-frame clones and omits some. The table lists 150,000 to 200,000 clones, about 80% of them singletons, with roughly 11% in the top ten. The sample taken for sequencing was PBMCs or T cells enriched from blood (not recorded which). These receptors originate from a man in his forties or fifties who had recovered from COVID-19.

This clone was seen only once. The V and J genes are TRBV30 and TRBJ2-3; tentatively, D is TRBD1 (6 bases). The CDR3 runs 16 residues. The germline CDR1 and CDR2 sequences are GTSNPN and SVGIG (reference sequence). Trimming removed 4 bases at V and 0 bases at J, with 17 bases between. CDR3 coding DNA: TGTGCCTGGAAACGGCGACAGGCCTATAGCACAGATACGCAGTATTTT. Its protein is CAWKRRQAYSTDTQYF. Full variable domain (missing parts from reference TRBV30 and TRBJ2-3): SQTIHQWPATLVQPVGSPLSLECTVEGTSNPNLYWYRQAAGRGLQLLFYSVGIGQISSEVPQNLSASRPQDRQFILSSKKLLLSDSGFYLCAWKRRQAYSTDTQYFGPGTRLTVL.

The CDR3 DNA is TGTGCCAGCAGCCAAGGGGGGGGAGTTGGAAACACCATATATTTT. The encoded protein is CASSQGGGVGNTIYF. The rearrangement links TRBV3-1 (or the pseudogene TRBV3-2) to TRBJ1-3; D might be TRBD1 (5 bases). V lost 1 base and J 3 bases, leaving 10 bases between the germline ends. This CDR3 is 15 amino acids long. Germline V gene sequence: CDR1 LGHDT, CDR2 YNNKEL (reference sequence).

The count of this clone is one. The V call is TRBV14, the J call TRBJ2-7; a weak D match, TRBD1 (5 bases). Germline CDR1 is SGHDN and CDR2 is FVKESK. The CDR3 consists of 15 residues. V shed 2 bases and J shed 0 bases, with 11 bases lying between them. CDR3 bases: TGTGCCAGCAGCCAAAGGGGCTCCAGCTCCTACGAGCAGTACTTC. It translates to CASSQRGSSSYEQYF. The variable domain in full, completed from reference TRBV14 and TRBJ2-7, reads EAGVTQFPSHSVIEKGQTVTLRCDPISGHDNLYWYRRVMGKEIKFLLHFVKESKQDESGMPNNRFLAERTGGTYSTLKVQPAELEDSGVYFCASSQRGSSSYEQYFGPGTRLTVT.

This chain links TRBV6-5 with TRBJ2-7, with 9 bases aligning to TRBD1. CDR1 is MNHEY and CDR2 is SVGAGI in the germline V gene. The CDR3 contains 14 residues. V was pared by 7 bases and J by 3 bases, with 7 bases of the junction left unmatched. DNA for the CDR3: TGTGCCAGCACCGCTCCGGGACAGGGCTACGAGCAGTACTTC. Translation: CASTAPGQGYEQYF.

V usage is TRBV13 and J usage is TRBJ2-5, with 13 bases lining up with TRBD2. Germline V CDR1 and CDR2: PRHDT, FYEKMQ (reference sequence). The V segment lost 5 bases and the J segment 5 bases; nucleotides outside the gene matches: 5. CDR3 size: 15 residues. DNA of the CDR3: TGTGCCAGCAGCGCCTTACTAGCGGGAGGGGAGACCCAGTACTTC. This gives the protein CASSALLAGGETQYF.

V is TRBV7-2 and J is TRBJ2-7, with no clear D. Per germline, CDR1 SGHTA and CDR2 FQGNSA. Trimming removed 1 base at V and 3 bases at J, with 10 bases between. The CDR3 totals 14 residues. Here the CDR3 reads CASSLVSVNYEQYF. In DNA, the CDR3 is TGTGCCAGCAGCTTAGTGTCAGTTAACTACGAGCAGTACTTC.

V and J are TRBV5-1 and TRBJ2-1; D is unresolved. The germline V gene encodes CDR1 SGHRS and CDR2 YFSETQ. V lost 0 bases to trimming and J lost 0 bases, with 16 bases between them. The CDR3 extends over 18 amino acids. CDR3 bases: TGCGCCAGCAGCTTGGTGCCGGCCGTCCGGAGCTCCTACAATGAGCAGTTCTTC. This translates into CASSLVPAVRSSYNEQFF.

The chain has TRBV7-2 and TRBJ1-1, with 10 nucleotides matching TRBD1. Germline V gene sequence: CDR1 SGHTA, CDR2 FQGNSA. The CDR3 is made up of 15 amino acids. The junction had 1 base not matched to a gene; V was cut back by 0 bases and J by 3 bases. This chain's CDR3 is CASSLAGQGDTEAFF. The DNA for the CDR3 is TGTGCCAGCAGCTTAGCCGGACAGGGGGACACTGAAGCTTTCTTT.

This sequence joins TRBV7-9 and TRBJ1-2; weak D call: TRBD1 (6 bases). CDR1 and CDR2 from the germline V gene are SEHNR and FQNEAQ (reference sequence). This CDR3 comprises 15 residues. The ends were cut back, 5 bases at V and 8 bases at J, with 21 bases in the middle. CDR3 amino acids: CASSEDTGFFLGYTF. CDR3 DNA sequence: TGTGCCAGCAGCGAAGATACAGGGTTCTTTTTAGGCTACACCTTC.

The chain recombines TRBV5-1 with TRBJ2-5, with TRBD1 matching over 7 bases. Germline assignment: CDR1 SGHRS and CDR2 YFSETQ. The trim removed 9 bases at V and 5 bases at J, leaving 13 bases unmatched. This CDR3 spans 14 amino acids. CDR3 nucleotide sequence: TGCGCCACCTCAGCGCAGGGGGTCGGTGAGACCCAGTACTTC. Translated: CATSAQGVGETQYF.

V is TRBV4-1 and J is TRBJ2-3; 8 bases agree with TRBD1. The germline CDR1 and CDR2 sequences are MGHRA and YSYEKL. The CDR3 covers 15 residues. The junction had 4 bases not matched to a gene; V was cut back by 0 bases and J by 5 bases. Here the CDR3 DNA reads TGCGCCAGCAGCCAAGATCGCGGACAGGGAGATACGCAGTATTTT. This sequence encodes CASSQDRGQGDTQYF.

This clone ranks as medium-sized. Here the CDR3 DNA reads TGTGCCAGCAGCCCCCTCGGGACAGGGGGCGACGAGCAGTACTTC. The encoded protein is CASSPLGTGGDEQYF. This chain connects TRBV5-4 to TRBJ2-7, with 12 bases fitting TRBD1. This CDR3 has 15 residues. Per germline, CDR1 SGHNT and CDR2 YYREEE (reference sequence). V dropped 4 bases and J dropped 5; count of bases not matched to a gene: 7.

The gene calls are TRBV29-1 and TRBJ2-7, with a weak D call TRBD2 (6 bases). Germline lookup yields CDR1 SQVTM and CDR2 ANQGSEA. The CDR3 contains 11 residues. Trimming took 4 bases from V and 2 from J, leaving 6 bases between them. This CDR3 is CSVGLAYEQYF. In DNA form, the CDR3 reads TGCAGCGTTGGACTAGCCTACGAGCAGTACTTC.

The V and J genes are TRBV5-5 and TRBJ2-7; 10 bases are a match to TRBD2. Germline lookup yields CDR1 SGHKS and CDR2 YYEKEE (reference sequence). V shed 4 bases and J 3 bases; nucleotides not matched to a gene: 4. The length of the CDR3 is 14 residues. The CDR3: CASSLAGDGYEQYF. In nucleotides, the CDR3 is TGTGCCAGCAGCCTAGCGGGAGACGGCTACGAGCAGTACTTC. Based on the CDR3 plus reference TRBV5-5 and TRBJ2-7, the full variable domain is DAGVTQSPTHLIKTRGQQVTLRCSPISGHKSVSWYQQVLGQGPQFIFQYYEKEERGRGNFPDRFSARQFPNYSSELNVNALLLGDSALYLCASSLAGDGYEQYFGPGTRLTVT.

This chain links TRBV5-1 with TRBJ1-4; 8 bases map to TRBD1. V was clipped by 4 bases and J by 7 bases; unmatched bases: 9. The CDR3 has 15 residues. Germline CDR1 reads SGHRS; CDR2 reads YFSETQ. The CDR3 bases are TGCGCCAGCAGCGCCGGACAGGGAGCGGCTGAAAAACTGTTTTTT. Translation gives CASSAGQGAAEKLFF. The full variable domain, completed using reference TRBV5-1 and TRBJ1-4, is KAGVTQTPRYLIKTRGQQVTLSCSPISGHRSVSWYQQTPGQGLQFLFEYFSETQRNKGNFPGRFSGRQFSNSRSEMNVSTLELGDSALYLCASSAGQGAAEKLFFGSGTQLSVL.

The chain carries TRBV6-5 and TRBJ1-1, with D uncertain. The CDR3 runs 14 residues. Trimming stripped 4 bases from V and 4 bases from J, with 13 bases between. Germline CDR1 is MNHEY and CDR2 is SVGAGI. The CDR3 region has the DNA TGTGCCAGCAGTTTGGCGGGCTCGGGCACTGAAGCTTTCTTT. Translation: CASSLAGSGTEAFF.